The clone carrying this T cell receptor (beta chain) was detected once. What it recognizes is unknown. Germline V gene data show CDR1 as MDHEN and CDR2 as SYDVKM. After removal of 2 bases from V and 9 bases from J, the junction contained 3 bases not matched to a gene. The length of the CDR3 is 12 residues. These data originate in a study of T cell responses to AZD1222 COVID-19 vaccine. The wider study: Analyses pooled second doses at about 4 or about 12 weeks.

This table comes from immunoSEQ multiplex PCR, and its TCRdb copy is limited to in-frame clones, with some not included. The sample records more than 100,000 clones, 90% to 95% being singletons. Regarding the study as a whole: Repertoire sampling was restricted to post-peak T cell response timepoints. Recipients of AZD1222 seropositive at baseline numbered only 5 to 7.

The sequence was obtained from an adult in good health. The input for sequencing was peripheral blood, taken on day 0 of AZD1222 vaccination. The rearrangement uses TRBV28 and TRBJ1-2; 7 nucleotides match TRBD1. The CDR3 reads CASSLTGARYTF. The CDR3 nucleotides are TGTGCCAGCAGTTTAACAGGGGCTCGCTACACCTTC.